The rows below give T cell receptor beta chains drawn from one sample of a study of T cells in Graves' hyperthyroidism and ophthalmopathy. TCRdb reprocessed the multiplex PCR reads with MiXCR, giving one entry per CDR3 protein. This sample has under 250,000 distinct CDR3 sequences, with approximately 24% found just once. Source material: blood. The receptors come from a woman aged 40 to 49 with Graves' ophthalmopathy. Both conserved end residues are part of each CDR3. A D gene is named only where the DNA matches it firmly. Some rows have no size entry. The others give once, few or many, or a class for an expanded clone.

cdr3_nt: TGTGCCAGCAGTGATCCACAGGGCGTGAACACTGAAGCTTTCTTT
cdr3_aa: CASSDPQGVNTEAFF
v_call: TRBV2
j_call: TRBJ1-1
clone_size: .
d_call: .

cdr3_nt: TGTGCCATCAGGGACTCCGGGGGCGGCACTGAAGCTTTCTTT
cdr3_aa: CAIRDSGGGTEAFF
v_call: TRBV10-3
j_call: TRBJ1-1
clone_size: many
d_call: .

cdr3_nt: TGTGCCAGCAGTTTTAAGTCGGGGACCGATTCCTACGAGCAGTACTTC
cdr3_aa: CASSFKSGTDSYEQYF
v_call: TRBV28
j_call: TRBJ2-7
clone_size: few
d_call: .

cdr3_nt: TGTGCCAGTGGGCGGGACATTACGATGAACACTGAAGCTTTCTTT
cdr3_aa: CASGRDITMNTEAFF
v_call: TRBV19
j_call: TRBJ1-1
clone_size: many
d_call: .

cdr3_nt: TGTGCCAGCAGCGTGACGGATGAAGAGACCCAGTACTTC
cdr3_aa: CASSVTDEETQYF
v_call: TRBV9
j_call: TRBJ2-5
clone_size: .
d_call: .

cdr3_nt: TGTGCCAGCCTGCCGACGGTCGCCGGGGAGCTGTTTTTT
cdr3_aa: CASLPTVAGELFF
v_call: TRBV28
j_call: TRBJ2-2
clone_size: many
d_call: .

cdr3_nt: TGCGCCAGCAGCACGACAGGGATTGGCTATGGCTACACCTTC
cdr3_aa: CASSTTGIGYGYTF
v_call: TRBV5-1
j_call: TRBJ1-2
clone_size: few
d_call: TRBD1

cdr3_nt: TGTGCCAGTAGTATCAAGGGGGGGCGTCAGCCCCAGCATTTT
cdr3_aa: CASSIKGGRQPQHF
v_call: TRBV19
j_call: TRBJ1-5
clone_size: .
d_call: .

cdr3_nt: TGTGCCACCGGACAGGGTACGGAGACCCAGTACTTC
cdr3_aa: CATGQGTETQYF
v_call: TRBV15
j_call: TRBJ2-5
clone_size: .
d_call: TRBD1

cdr3_nt: TGCAGTGCTAGAGCGACAGGGAGCGCCGGGAACACTGAAGCTTTCTTT
cdr3_aa: CSARATGSAGNTEAFF
v_call: TRBV20-1
j_call: TRBJ1-1
clone_size: many
d_call: TRBD1

cdr3_nt: TGTGCCAGCAGTCTAGGACTAGTAGGCGAGCAGTCCTTC
cdr3_aa: CASSLGLVGEQSF
v_call: TRBV12-3/TRBV12-4
j_call: TRBJ2-7
clone_size: .
d_call: TRBD2

cdr3_nt: TGCGCCAGCAGCTTTTCAGGGGGTGACGAGCAGTACTTC
cdr3_aa: CASSFSGGDEQYF
v_call: TRBV5-1
j_call: TRBJ2-7
clone_size: many
d_call: TRBD1

cdr3_nt: TGTGCCAGCAGATCTCCGGGGGAGGCCCAGTACTTC
cdr3_aa: CASRSPGEAQYF
v_call: TRBV27
j_call: TRBJ2-5
clone_size: many
d_call: .

cdr3_nt: TGTGCCAGCAGTCCCTCAGGGAAAAGCAATCAGCCCCAGCATTTT
cdr3_aa: CASSPSGKSNQPQHF
v_call: TRBV28
j_call: TRBJ1-5
clone_size: once
d_call: .

cdr3_nt: TGTGCCACCAGCATTTACAGGGGTATGGGAACTGAAGCTTTCTTT
cdr3_aa: CATSIYRGMGTEAFF
v_call: TRBV15
j_call: TRBJ1-1
clone_size: many
d_call: TRBD1

cdr3_nt: TGTGCCAGCAGTGCCCGGACTAGCGGGATATACACCGGGGAGCTGTTTTTT
cdr3_aa: CASSARTSGIYTGELFF
v_call: TRBV6-1
j_call: TRBJ2-2
clone_size: many
d_call: TRBD2

cdr3_nt: TGTGCCAGCAGTCCTGTGGGAGGGGAAGAGACCCAGTACTTC
cdr3_aa: CASSPVGGEETQYF
v_call: TRBV27
j_call: TRBJ2-5
clone_size: many
d_call: TRBD2

cdr3_nt: TGTGCCAGCAGTAAAGACCGGGACATTCTTTCCTACGAGCAGTACTTC
cdr3_aa: CASSKDRDILSYEQYF
v_call: TRBV2
j_call: TRBJ2-7
clone_size: once
d_call: .

cdr3_nt: TGTGCCAGCAGTCCCTGGCCTAGCGGGTCCCGTGGTGAGACCCAGTACTTC
cdr3_aa: CASSPWPSGSRGETQYF
v_call: TRBV27
j_call: TRBJ2-5
clone_size: many
d_call: TRBD2

cdr3_nt: TGTGCCAGCAGCTTATCAGGGGTAGCGGGTTTTTACGAGCAGTACTTC
cdr3_aa: CASSLSGVAGFYEQYF
v_call: TRBV11-2
j_call: TRBJ2-7
clone_size: .
d_call: .

cdr3_nt: TGTGCCAGCAGCCCCTATCCGGCCCAGCATTTT
cdr3_aa: CASSPYPAQHF
v_call: TRBV11-2
j_call: TRBJ1-5
clone_size: many
d_call: .

cdr3_nt: TGTGCCAGCAGTTTATCTAGAGGGGGACGGACATCTGAGGAAGCTTTCTTT
cdr3_aa: CASSLSRGGRTSEEAFF
v_call: TRBV12-3/TRBV12-4
j_call: TRBJ1-1
clone_size: .
d_call: .

cdr3_nt: TGTGCCAGCAGCTTAGGTAGCGGGGGGGCGTACATCAACGAGCAGTACTTC
cdr3_aa: CASSLGSGGAYINEQYF
v_call: TRBV11-2
j_call: TRBJ2-7
clone_size: .
d_call: TRBD2

cdr3_nt: TGTGCCAGCAGCTTGGGACAGGATGTAGAGACCCAGTACTTC
cdr3_aa: CASSLGQDVETQYF
v_call: TRBV5-5
j_call: TRBJ2-5
clone_size: many
d_call: .

cdr3_nt: TGTGCCAGCAGTTTAGATACCCGCGATCAGCCCCAGCATTTT
cdr3_aa: CASSLDTRDQPQHF
v_call: TRBV28
j_call: TRBJ1-5
clone_size: many
d_call: .

cdr3_nt: TGTGCCAGCAGCGTACAAATGAACACTGAAGCTTTCTTT
cdr3_aa: CASSVQMNTEAFF
v_call: TRBV5-4
j_call: TRBJ1-1
clone_size: .
d_call: .

cdr3_nt: TGTGCCAGCACTAGGGACACGAACACCGGGGAGCTGTTTTTT
cdr3_aa: CASTRDTNTGELFF
v_call: TRBV6-1
j_call: TRBJ2-2
clone_size: .
d_call: .

cdr3_nt: TGTGCCAGCAGCTTAGGGGCTAGCTCCGAGCAGTACTTC
cdr3_aa: CASSLGASSEQYF
v_call: TRBV7-9
j_call: TRBJ2-7
clone_size: many
d_call: .

cdr3_nt: TGCGCCAGCAGCTCGGGACTAGCGGTGAACACCGGGGAGCTGTTTTTT
cdr3_aa: CASSSGLAVNTGELFF
v_call: TRBV5-1
j_call: TRBJ2-2
clone_size: .
d_call: TRBD2

cdr3_nt: TGTGCCAGCAGTTACTACCAGGGGGAGGCCTACACCTTC
cdr3_aa: CASSYYQGEAYTF
v_call: TRBV6-5
j_call: TRBJ1-2
clone_size: .
d_call: TRBD1

cdr3_nt: TGCAGTGCAACCCCTCCGGGACAGGGAGGCGGCTACACCTTC
cdr3_aa: CSATPPGQGGGYTF
v_call: TRBV20-1
j_call: TRBJ1-2
clone_size: many
d_call: TRBD1

cdr3_nt: TGTGCCAGCAGCTTATTACAGCTCTACGAGCAGTACTTC
cdr3_aa: CASSLLQLYEQYF
v_call: TRBV7-2
j_call: TRBJ2-7
clone_size: .
d_call: .

cdr3_nt: TGTGCCAGCAGCCACAGGGGGACCCTCGGAGAGACCCAGTACTTC
cdr3_aa: CASSHRGTLGETQYF
v_call: TRBV3-1
j_call: TRBJ2-5
clone_size: .
d_call: TRBD1

cdr3_nt: TGTGCCAGCCTCCGTGCTGGGGACGGCGAGCAGTACTTC
cdr3_aa: CASLRAGDGEQYF
v_call: TRBV28
j_call: TRBJ2-7
clone_size: many
d_call: .

cdr3_nt: TGTGCCAGCAGGGAGATGCGGGGCACTGAAGCTTTCTTT
cdr3_aa: CASREMRGTEAFF
v_call: TRBV6-1
j_call: TRBJ1-1
clone_size: .
d_call: .

cdr3_nt: TGTGCCAGCAGCCAAGGGTTGCTAGCGGGAGATACGCAGTATTTT
cdr3_aa: CASSQGLLAGDTQYF
v_call: TRBV4-2
j_call: TRBJ2-3
clone_size: many
d_call: TRBD2

cdr3_nt: TGTGCCACCAGCAGAGATGGAGGGTTAGAGACCCAGTACTTC
cdr3_aa: CATSRDGGLETQYF
v_call: TRBV15
j_call: TRBJ2-5
clone_size: .
d_call: .

cdr3_nt: TGTGCCACCAGTGCCGGGACAGGGCCTGGAAACACCATATATTTT
cdr3_aa: CATSAGTGPGNTIYF
v_call: TRBV24-1
j_call: TRBJ1-3
clone_size: many
d_call: TRBD1

cdr3_nt: TGCAGTGCTAGTTGGCTTACTAGCGGGTACCAAGAGACCCAGTACTTC
cdr3_aa: CSASWLTSGYQETQYF
v_call: TRBV20-1
j_call: TRBJ2-5
clone_size: many
d_call: TRBD2

cdr3_nt: TGCAGCGGGTCAGGGAACCAAGAGACCCAGTACTTC
cdr3_aa: CSGSGNQETQYF
v_call: TRBV29-1
j_call: TRBJ2-5
clone_size: many
d_call: .

cdr3_nt: TGTGCCAGCAGCGCCGACAGGGGAGGATATGAAGGCTACACCTTC
cdr3_aa: CASSADRGGYEGYTF
v_call: TRBV11-2
j_call: TRBJ1-2
clone_size: many
d_call: TRBD1

cdr3_nt: TGTGCCTGGAGTCGAACGGCTGGAAACACCATATATTTT
cdr3_aa: CAWSRTAGNTIYF
v_call: TRBV30
j_call: TRBJ1-3
clone_size: many
d_call: .

cdr3_nt: TGTGCCAGCAGTTTAGGGGCTGTGACCATATATTTT
cdr3_aa: CASSLGAVTIYF
v_call: TRBV12-3/TRBV12-4
j_call: TRBJ1-3
clone_size: many
d_call: .

cdr3_nt: TGTGCTAGTGGTTTTTCTGTGGACAGGGGGCATGTAGGGGAGCTGTTTTTT
cdr3_aa: CASGFSVDRGHVGELFF
v_call: TRBV12-5
j_call: TRBJ2-2
clone_size: many
d_call: TRBD1

cdr3_nt: TGTGCCAGCAGCTTAGCGAGAGCGGGGACGCACGAGCAGTACTTC
cdr3_aa: CASSLARAGTHEQYF
v_call: TRBV7-9
j_call: TRBJ2-7
clone_size: many
d_call: TRBD2

cdr3_nt: TGTGCCAGCAGTTATCAGGAGTTCGGACATAGGAACACTGAAGCTTTCTTT
cdr3_aa: CASSYQEFGHRNTEAFF
v_call: TRBV6-2/TRBV6-3
j_call: TRBJ1-1
clone_size: .
d_call: .

cdr3_nt: TGTGCCAGCAGTGACGGGACAGGTGGACTTCTAGCTTTCTTT
cdr3_aa: CASSDGTGGLLAFF
v_call: TRBV12-3/TRBV12-4
j_call: TRBJ1-1
clone_size: .
d_call: TRBD1

cdr3_nt: TGTGCCAGCACTAGTGGGGGAGGTGGAAACACCATATATTTT
cdr3_aa: CASTSGGGGNTIYF
v_call: TRBV12-3/TRBV12-4
j_call: TRBJ1-3
clone_size: many
d_call: .

cdr3_nt: TGCAGTGCTAGAGGAGTTTCCATGAACACTGAAGCTTTCTTT
cdr3_aa: CSARGVSMNTEAFF
v_call: TRBV20-1
j_call: TRBJ1-1
clone_size: many
d_call: .

cdr3_nt: TGCGCCAGCAGCCAAGAAGAAGGGATCGAGCAGTACTTC
cdr3_aa: CASSQEEGIEQYF
v_call: TRBV4-1
j_call: TRBJ2-7
clone_size: many
d_call: .

cdr3_nt: TGTGCCAGCTCAGCGGATACAGGGTACTCGTCGACTGAAGCTTTCTTT
cdr3_aa: CASSADTGYSSTEAFF
v_call: TRBV18
j_call: TRBJ1-1
clone_size: .
d_call: .

cdr3_nt: TGTGCCAGCAGGGACAGGGGGACTAGTGGAGCTTTCTTT
cdr3_aa: CASRDRGTSGAFF
v_call: TRBV28
j_call: TRBJ1-1
clone_size: once
d_call: TRBD1

cdr3_nt: TGTGCCAGCACCTCCTCCGGGACACAGGGACTCTATGGCTACACCTTC
cdr3_aa: CASTSSGTQGLYGYTF
v_call: TRBV6-1
j_call: TRBJ1-2
clone_size: many
d_call: .

cdr3_nt: TGTGCCAGCAGTTTAGGCGGGGAAGGAGAGCAGTACTTC
cdr3_aa: CASSLGGEGEQYF
v_call: TRBV12-3/TRBV12-4
j_call: TRBJ2-7
clone_size: many
d_call: .

cdr3_nt: TGTGCCAGCAGTTTACAGGGTGAAGCTTTCTTT
cdr3_aa: CASSLQGEAFF
v_call: TRBV27
j_call: TRBJ1-1
clone_size: many
d_call: .

cdr3_nt: TGTGCCAGCAGTTTAGACAGGGTGGCCGGGGAGCTGTTTTTT
cdr3_aa: CASSLDRVAGELFF
v_call: TRBV12-3/TRBV12-4
j_call: TRBJ2-2
clone_size: many
d_call: .

cdr3_nt: TGTGCCAGCCAGGATAACTATGGCTACACCTTC
cdr3_aa: CASQDNYGYTF
v_call: TRBV6-1
j_call: TRBJ1-2
clone_size: .
d_call: .

cdr3_nt: TGTGCCAGCAGTTTTCGTGGAGAGGTCAGGTCCTACGAGCAGTACTTC
cdr3_aa: CASSFRGEVRSYEQYF
v_call: TRBV28
j_call: TRBJ2-7
clone_size: .
d_call: .